This T cell receptor beta chain comes out of a study of CD8 T cells in ankylosing spondylitis. In germline, CDR1 is MNHEY, CDR2 SVGEGT. There are 14 residues in the CDR3. J was trimmed by 8 bases and V by 6 bases; bases with no gene match: 10. This clonotype has only a few counts. Its target is not known. Making use of molecular barcodes, quantitative 5'-RACE generated TCR beta libraries. TCRdb reanalysed the 5' RACE reads using MiXCR and keeps one entry per CDR3 protein. The sample holds under 250,000 distinct CDR3 sequences, approximately 7.3% seen once. Overall study findings and caveats: The study identified a TCR beta motif of roughly eight highly homologous variants that appeared characteristic of ankylosing spondylitis blood.

Sequencing was performed on blood, either unsorted or a sorted T cell fraction (not recorded which). The J gene is TRBJ1-1, the V gene TRBV6-2 or TRBV6-3; 9 bases map to TRBD1. This clonotype originated in a male donor with ankylosing spondylitis. For the CDR3, the DNA is TGTGCCAGCAGACTTTCCGGGACAGGGAGAGAAGCTTTCTTT. Protein product: CASRLSGTGREAFF.